This is a list of T cell receptor beta chains from one sample in a study of blood T cell repertoires in COVID-19. Measured with immunoSEQ multiplex PCR; TCRdb has only the in-frame clones, and not every one. Seen here are about 190,000 clones, about 87% observed once, and the top ten hold approximately 13%. Sequences were obtained from peripheral blood. The receptors were gathered from a woman aged 65 to 85 with COVID-19, enrolled during active disease. Each CDR3 is given with its conserved first and last residue. The D gene is left open where the match is weak. Part of the rows lack a size; the others show once, few, many or a class for expanded clones.

CDR3 DNA,CDR3 protein,D gene,J gene,V gene,clone size
TGCGCCAGCAGCTTGGGTTTCAGGGTCGCGAACACCGGGGAGCTGTTTTTT,CASSLGFRVANTGELFF,-,TRBJ2-2,TRBV5-1,-
TGCAGCGTAAGGACAGATGCAGATACGCAGTATTTT,CSVRTDADTQYF,-,TRBJ2-3,TRBV29-1,-
TGTGCCAGCAGTTTTGGGCGAATCTCCTACAATGAGCAGTTCTTC,CASSFGRISYNEQFF,-,TRBJ2-1,TRBV28,-
TGTGCCAGCTACGGTCCAGATACGCAGTATTTT,CASYGPDTQYF,-,TRBJ2-3,TRBV6-5,-
TGTGCCAGCAGGGCCTTCGGAACGGGGGGGAGCGAGCAGTACTTC,CASRAFGTGGSEQYF,TRBD2,TRBJ2-7,TRBV27,-
TGTGCCAGCGTCGGACTAGCGGGAAATGGCGAGCAGTACTTC,CASVGLAGNGEQYF,TRBD2,TRBJ2-7,TRBV6-5,-
TGTGCCAGCAGTATGAAGATGATCAGAGGTGAAAAACTGTTTTTT,CASSMKMIRGEKLFF,-,TRBJ1-4,TRBV2,-
TGTGCCACCAGTGAACAACAGGGGCCGCAGCAGTATTTT,CATSEQQGPQQYF,TRBD1,TRBJ2-3,TRBV24-1,-
TGCGCCAGCAGCCCCTATCGGACTTTTGGGAGGGGGGAAAAACTGTTTTTT,CASSPYRTFGRGEKLFF,-,TRBJ1-4,TRBV4-1,few
TGTGCCAGTAGTATAGAACCGGGATACGGAAACACCATATATTTT,CASSIEPGYGNTIYF,-,TRBJ1-3,TRBV19,-
TGTGCCAGCTCACCAGGTTCACGGGACACCGGGGAGCTGTTTTTT,CASSPGSRDTGELFF,-,TRBJ2-2,TRBV18,few
TGCGCCAGCAGCTTGGAAGGGACTAGCGGGAGAGAGCTGTTTTTT,CASSLEGTSGRELFF,TRBD2,TRBJ2-2,TRBV5-1,-
TGCAGCGTTGAACTAGCGGGAGTCTACGAGCAGTACTTC,CSVELAGVYEQYF,TRBD2,TRBJ2-7,TRBV29-1,-
TGTGCCAGCAGCTTGGGCAGCGGGAGGGATTGGGCGGAGACCCAGTACTTC,CASSLGSGRDWAETQYF,TRBD2,TRBJ2-5,TRBV5-6,-
TGTGCCAGCAGCCAACCGGGACACGATGAAGCTTTCTTT,CASSQPGHDEAFF,-,TRBJ1-1,TRBV7-9,-
TGTGCCAGCAGCTTAGGGCAGGGCACTGAAGCTTTCTTT,CASSLGQGTEAFF,-,TRBJ1-1,TRBV7-9,-
TGCGCCAGCAGCCGGACTAGCGGAGCCTACGAGCAGTACTTC,CASSRTSGAYEQYF,TRBD2,TRBJ2-7,TRBV5-1,many
TGCGCCAGCAGCTCTCCCTGGACTAGCGGAGCTAGCACAGATACGCAGTATTTT,CASSSPWTSGASTDTQYF,TRBD2,TRBJ2-3,TRBV5-1,-
TGCAGCACCATAGCGGGAGGGATAGGTAATGAGCAGTTCTTC,CSTIAGGIGNEQFF,TRBD2,TRBJ2-1,TRBV29-1,-
TGTGCCAGCAGCTTAAACCCGGGGATGGACACCGGGGAGCTGTTTTTT,CASSLNPGMDTGELFF,-,TRBJ2-2,TRBV7-3,-
TGTGCCAGCAGCACACACAGGGGTCCCAATGAAAAACTGTTTTTT,CASSTHRGPNEKLFF,TRBD1,TRBJ1-4,TRBV7-2,-
TGCGCCAGCAGCTTACCAGCTAGCGTAGAAGAGCAGTTCTTC,CASSLPASVEEQFF,-,TRBJ2-1,TRBV5-1,-
TGTGCCAGCAGCTTGGATCAACGGGGCGAGCAGTACTTC,CASSLDQRGEQYF,-,TRBJ2-7,TRBV11-3,-
TGTGCCAGCAGCCAAGGCGGGGGACGGAGATACTTT,CASSQGGGRRYF,-,TRBJ1-1,TRBV3-1/TRBV3-2,-
TGTGCCAGCAGATATAGCGGGAGGTCCCCCTACGAGCAGTACTTC,CASRYSGRSPYEQYF,TRBD2,TRBJ2-7,TRBV28,once
TGTGCCAGCAGTCAGGGGGCCAATCAGCCCCAGCATTTT,CASSQGANQPQHF,TRBD1,TRBJ1-5,TRBV6-2/TRBV6-3,-
TGTGCCACCAGCAGAGTGACAGGGAGCGGTGGCTACACCTTC,CATSRVTGSGGYTF,TRBD1,TRBJ1-2,TRBV15,-